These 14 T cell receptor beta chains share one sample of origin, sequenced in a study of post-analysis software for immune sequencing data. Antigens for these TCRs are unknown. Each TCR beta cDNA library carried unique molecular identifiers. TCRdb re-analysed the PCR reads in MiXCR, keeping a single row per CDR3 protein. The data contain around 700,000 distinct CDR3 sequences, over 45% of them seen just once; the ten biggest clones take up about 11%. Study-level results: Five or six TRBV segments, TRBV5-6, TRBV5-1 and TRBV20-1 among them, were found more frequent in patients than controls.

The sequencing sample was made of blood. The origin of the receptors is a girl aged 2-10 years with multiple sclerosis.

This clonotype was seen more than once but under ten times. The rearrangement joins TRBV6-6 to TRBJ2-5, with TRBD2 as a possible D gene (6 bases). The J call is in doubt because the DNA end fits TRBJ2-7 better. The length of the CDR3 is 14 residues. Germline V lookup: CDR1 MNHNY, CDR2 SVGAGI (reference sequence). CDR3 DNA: TGTGCCATCCGCCTAGCGTCACGGATCTACGAGCAGTACTTC. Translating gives CAIRLASRIYEQYF.

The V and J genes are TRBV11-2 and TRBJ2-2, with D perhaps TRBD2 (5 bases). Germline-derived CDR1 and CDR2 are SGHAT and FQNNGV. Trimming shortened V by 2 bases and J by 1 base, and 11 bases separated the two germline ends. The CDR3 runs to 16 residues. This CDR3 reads CASSLSSARNTGELFF. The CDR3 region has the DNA TGTGCCAGCAGCTTAAGTAGCGCTCGGAACACCGGGGAGCTGTTTTTT.

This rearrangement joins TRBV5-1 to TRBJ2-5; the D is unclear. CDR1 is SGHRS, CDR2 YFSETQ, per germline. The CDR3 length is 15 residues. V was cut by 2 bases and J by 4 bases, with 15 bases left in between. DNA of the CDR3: TGCGCCAGCAGCTTCCGAATGGGTGTTGGAGAGACCCAGTACTTC. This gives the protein CASSFRMGVGETQYF.

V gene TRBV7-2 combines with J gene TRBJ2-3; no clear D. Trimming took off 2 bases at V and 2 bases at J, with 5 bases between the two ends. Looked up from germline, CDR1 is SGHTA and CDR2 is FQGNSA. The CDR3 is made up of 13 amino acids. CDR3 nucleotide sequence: TGTGCCAGCAGCTTACAGAACACAGATACGCAGTATTTT. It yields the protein CASSLQNTDTQYF.

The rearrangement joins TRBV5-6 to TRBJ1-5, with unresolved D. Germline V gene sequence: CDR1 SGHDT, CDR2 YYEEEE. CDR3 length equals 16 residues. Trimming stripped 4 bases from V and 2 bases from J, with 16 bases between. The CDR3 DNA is TGTGCCAGCAGCCCTAACAAGGGTTTGGGCAATCAGCCCCAGCATTTT. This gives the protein CASSPNKGLGNQPQHF.

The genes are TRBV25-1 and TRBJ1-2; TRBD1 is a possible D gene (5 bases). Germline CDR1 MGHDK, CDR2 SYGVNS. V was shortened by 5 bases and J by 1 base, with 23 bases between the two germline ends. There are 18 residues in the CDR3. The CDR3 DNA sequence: TGTGCCAGCAGTCCTGGGGCAGGCCCCACACGCAGTAACTATGGCTACACCTTC. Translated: CASSPGAGPTRSNYGYTF.

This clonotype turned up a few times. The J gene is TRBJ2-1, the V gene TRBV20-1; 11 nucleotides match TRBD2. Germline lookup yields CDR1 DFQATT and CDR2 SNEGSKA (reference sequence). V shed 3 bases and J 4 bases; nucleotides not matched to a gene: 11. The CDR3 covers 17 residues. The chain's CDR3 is CSARRTSGTSGYNEQFF. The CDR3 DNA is TGCAGTGCTAGGAGGACATCCGGGACTAGCGGATACAATGAGCAGTTCTTC.

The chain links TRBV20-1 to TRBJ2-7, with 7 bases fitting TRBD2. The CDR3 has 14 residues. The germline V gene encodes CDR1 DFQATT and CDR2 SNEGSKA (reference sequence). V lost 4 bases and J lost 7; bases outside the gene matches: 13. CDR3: CSATLADLGGEQYF. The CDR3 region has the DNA TGCAGTGCTACCCTAGCGGACCTTGGCGGGGAGCAGTACTTC.

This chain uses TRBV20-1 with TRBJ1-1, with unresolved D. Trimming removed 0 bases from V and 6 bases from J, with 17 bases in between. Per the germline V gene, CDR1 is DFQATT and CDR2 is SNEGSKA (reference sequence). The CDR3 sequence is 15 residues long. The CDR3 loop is CSARDLREWTPEAFF. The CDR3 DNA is TGCAGTGCTAGAGATCTACGGGAGTGGACGCCTGAAGCTTTCTTT.

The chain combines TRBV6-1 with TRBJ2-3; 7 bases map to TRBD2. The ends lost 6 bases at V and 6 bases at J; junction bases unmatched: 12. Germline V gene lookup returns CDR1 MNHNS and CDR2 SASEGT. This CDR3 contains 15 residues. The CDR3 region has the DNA TGTGCCAGCAGGCAACTAGCGCCGCCAGAGGATACGCAGTATTTT. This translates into CASRQLAPPEDTQYF.

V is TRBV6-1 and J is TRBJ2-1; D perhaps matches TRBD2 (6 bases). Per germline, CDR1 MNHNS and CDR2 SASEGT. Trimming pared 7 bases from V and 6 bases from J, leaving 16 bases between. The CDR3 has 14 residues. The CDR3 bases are TGTGCCAGCAACCTAGCGCCCATCGCCAATGAGCAGTTCTTC. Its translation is CASNLAPIANEQFF.

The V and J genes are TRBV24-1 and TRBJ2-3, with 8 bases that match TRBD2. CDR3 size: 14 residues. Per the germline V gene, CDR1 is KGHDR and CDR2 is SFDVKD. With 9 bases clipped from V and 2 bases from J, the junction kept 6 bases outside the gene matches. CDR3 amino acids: CATEIAGSTDTQYF. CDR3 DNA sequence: TGTGCCACCGAAATAGCGGGGTCCACAGATACGCAGTATTTT.

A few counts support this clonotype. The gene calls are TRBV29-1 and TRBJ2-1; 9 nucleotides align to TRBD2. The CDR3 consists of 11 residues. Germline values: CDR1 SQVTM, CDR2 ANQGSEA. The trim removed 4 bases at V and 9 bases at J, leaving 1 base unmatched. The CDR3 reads CSVGRGGEQFF. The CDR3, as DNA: TGCAGCGTTGGGCGGGGGGGTGAGCAGTTCTTC.

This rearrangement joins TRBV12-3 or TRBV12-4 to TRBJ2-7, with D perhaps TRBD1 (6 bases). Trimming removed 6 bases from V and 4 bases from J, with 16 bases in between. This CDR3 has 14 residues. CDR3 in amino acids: CASSLPVQGYEQYF. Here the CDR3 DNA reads TGTGCCAGCAGCCTCCCTGTGCAGGGGTACGAGCAGTACTTC.